Listed below are T cell receptor beta chains from one sample, sequenced in a study of CD8+ T cells in alopecia areata. Clones were sequenced by immunoSEQ multiplex PCR, and TCRdb holds only the in-frame ones, with some missing. The sample records about 190,000 clones, roughly 53% being singletons. The sample was CD8+ T cells sorted from blood, taken at week 24, from a patient treated with tofacitinib. These receptors all come from a human donor with alopecia areata. The CDR3 runs from the conserved cysteine through the conserved F or W. Each record gives: D gene, J gene, V gene, clone size, CDR3 DNA, CDR3 protein. A D gene is named only where the DNA matches it firmly. Size is stated for part of the rows, as once, few or many counts, or as a class when the clone is expanded.

.	TRBJ2-1	TRBV9	.	TGTGCCAGCAGCGTAGGAGACTACAATGAGCAGTTCTTC	CASSVGDYNEQFF
.	TRBJ2-5	TRBV19	once	TGTGCCAGTAGTATTCAAGAGACCCAGTACTTC	CASSIQETQYF
.	TRBJ2-3	TRBV5-8	.	TGTGCCAGCAGCTTGTCGTCAGATACGCAGTATTTT	CASSLSSDTQYF
.	TRBJ2-7	TRBV5-1	.	TGCGCCAGCAGCTCACTAGATTGGAGGGATGTCTACGAGCAGTACTTC	CASSSLDWRDVYEQYF
.	TRBJ2-7	TRBV16	.	TGTGCCAGCAGCCATGCGGGTGACGAGCAGTACTTC	CASSHAGDEQYF
TRBD1	TRBJ2-7	TRBV15	.	TGTGCCACCAGCAGAGGGACAGGGGGCAACTACGAGCAGTACTTC	CATSRGTGGNYEQYF
.	TRBJ1-1	TRBV2	few	TGTGCCAGTCCTCGAGCGAGGAACACTGAAGCTTTCTTT	CASPRARNTEAFF
TRBD1	TRBJ1-2	TRBV19	.	TGTGCCAGTAGTCCCCGGGACAGGGGAGGAGAGGGCTACACCTTC	CASSPRDRGGEGYTF
.	TRBJ2-7	TRBV9	few	TGTGCCAGCAGCGTAGACTGGGGATACGAGCAGTACTTC	CASSVDWGYEQYF
TRBD1	TRBJ2-7	TRBV5-6	.	TGTGCCAGCAGCTTGGGAGGGACAGGGTTCCAGCAGTACTTC	CASSLGGTGFQQYF
.	TRBJ2-1	TRBV7-6	once	TGTGCCAGCAGCTCGACTGTCTCCTACAATGAGCAGTTCTTC	CASSSTVSYNEQFF
.	TRBJ2-1	TRBV27	once	TGTGCCAGCAGTTCACAGGTTAACTCCTACAATGAGCAGTTCTTC	CASSSQVNSYNEQFF
.	TRBJ1-1	TRBV9	few	TGTGCCAGCAGCGTCCCGCGGGCGGGGGCAGATGGGAACACTGAAGCTTTCTTT	CASSVPRAGADGNTEAFF
.	TRBJ2-3	TRBV7-9	.	TGTGCCAGCAGCCCCTGGGACGGCACAGATACGCAGTATTTT	CASSPWDGTDTQYF
TRBD2	TRBJ2-3	TRBV2	few	TGTGCCAGCAGTTCTATTCCGGGACTAGCGGGGGGGCTCTCAGATACGCAGTATTTT	CASSSIPGLAGGLSDTQYF
.	TRBJ2-4	TRBV5-6	.	TGTGCCAGCAGCTTGGGACGGGGCGTACAGTACTTC	CASSLGRGVQYF
.	TRBJ1-5	TRBV27	.	TGTGCCAGCAGTTTATCGGCAACAGGGAATCAGCCCCAGCATTTT	CASSLSATGNQPQHF